This is a list of T cell receptor beta chains from one sample in a study of blood T cell repertoires in COVID-19. Profiled with immunoSEQ multiplex PCR; TCRdb holds only in-frame clones, not every one. The sample carries over 350,000 clones, roughly nine tenths recorded once. The sequencing sample was made of PBMCs or T cells enriched from blood (not recorded which). Source of these receptors: a woman between 18 and 29 years old with acute COVID-19. CDR3s include the opening cysteine and the closing phenylalanine or tryptophan. D genes are given only for firm matches. Not all rows give a size; the values are once, few, many and, for expanded clones, a class.

D: TRBD2; size: NA; V: TRBV7-2; J: TRBJ2-7; DNA: TGTGCCAGCAGCTTAGGAGGCGGGGGCTCCTACGAGCAGTACTTC; CDR3: CASSLGGGGSYEQYF
D: NA; size: NA; V: TRBV5-6; J: TRBJ1-3; DNA: TGTGCCAGCAGGCCGGGACTGATCTCTGGAAACACCATATATTTT; CDR3: CASRPGLISGNTIYF
D: NA; size: NA; V: TRBV2; J: TRBJ2-3; DNA: TGTGCCAGCAGTGACTCGTATCGGGGAGAAGTAGATACGCAGTATTTT; CDR3: CASSDSYRGEVDTQYF
D: TRBD1; size: NA; V: TRBV19; J: TRBJ2-3; DNA: TGTGCCAGTAGTATTCAGGGGGCAGATACGCAGTATTTT; CDR3: CASSIQGADTQYF
D: TRBD1; size: NA; V: TRBV7-9; J: TRBJ1-3; DNA: TGTGCCAGCAGCTCCACGGACAGGCGCCGACCTGGAAACACCATATATTTT; CDR3: CASSSTDRRRPGNTIYF
D: TRBD2; size: NA; V: TRBV27; J: TRBJ2-7; DNA: TGTGCCAGCAGTACAACACGACTAAGCGGGAGGGCCTTCGTATACGAGCAGTACTTC; CDR3: CASSTTRLSGRAFVYEQYF
D: NA; size: NA; V: TRBV19; J: TRBJ1-6; DNA: TGTGCCAGTAGTATCCCCTTCTATTCACCCCTCCACTTT; CDR3: CASSIPFYSPLHF
D: TRBD1; size: NA; V: TRBV11-2; J: TRBJ2-6; DNA: TGTGCCAGCAGCGCTCCGGGACAGGGGGCACAGGGGGCCAACGTCCTGACTTTC; CDR3: CASSAPGQGAQGANVLTF
D: TRBD1; size: NA; V: TRBV11-2; J: TRBJ2-2; DNA: TGTGCCAGCAGCACTTCCGGGACAGGGGGCGGAAGGGGGGAGCTGTTTTTT; CDR3: CASSTSGTGGGRGELFF
D: NA; size: NA; V: TRBV7-2; J: TRBJ2-2; DNA: TGTGCCAGCAGACGTTACCCCTCCTACGGGGAGCTGTTTTTT; CDR3: CASRRYPSYGELFF
D: TRBD1; size: NA; V: TRBV18; J: TRBJ1-2; DNA: TGTGCCAGCTCACCAGAACAGGGGGCTGATCATGGCTACACCTTC; CDR3: CASSPEQGADHGYTF
D: TRBD1; size: NA; V: TRBV6-5; J: TRBJ1-6; DNA: TGTGCCAGCAGCGGCGGACAGGGCTATAATTCACCCCTCCACTTT; CDR3: CASSGGQGYNSPLHF
D: TRBD1; size: NA; V: TRBV27; J: TRBJ1-6; DNA: TGTGCCAGCAGTTTATCCCCGGGACAGGGTTCACCCCTCCACTTT; CDR3: CASSLSPGQGSPLHF
D: NA; size: NA; V: TRBV24-1; J: TRBJ2-1; DNA: TGTGCCACCAGTGGGGGCCATGAGCAGTTCTTC; CDR3: CATSGGHEQFF
D: NA; size: NA; V: TRBV7-8; J: TRBJ1-4; DNA: TGTGCCAGCAGCCCAGGAGCGGGACGGATGAATGAAAAACTGTTTTTT; CDR3: CASSPGAGRMNEKLFF
D: NA; size: NA; V: TRBV12-3/TRBV12-4; J: TRBJ1-3; DNA: TGTGCCAGCCTTTCCGGAAACACCATATATTTT; CDR3: CASLSGNTIYF
D: NA; size: NA; V: TRBV30; J: TRBJ1-4; DNA: TGTGCCTGGACAAAGGATGAGGGTGAAAAACTGTTTTTT; CDR3: CAWTKDEGEKLFF
D: NA; size: NA; V: TRBV21-1; J: TRBJ1-5; DNA: TGTGCCAGCAGCAAAGTCTCTTGCGATAGCAATCAGCCCCAGCATTTT; CDR3: CASSKVSCDSNQPQHF
D: NA; size: NA; V: TRBV6-5; J: TRBJ2-7; DNA: TGTGCCAGCAGTTACTCGAGGGGGAGCTCCTACGAGCAGTACTTC; CDR3: CASSYSRGSSYEQYF
D: NA; size: NA; V: TRBV30; J: TRBJ1-6; DNA: TGTGCCTGGAGATCGGACTCGGGATCACCCCTCCACTTT; CDR3: CAWRSDSGSPLHF
D: NA; size: NA; V: TRBV3-1/TRBV3-2; J: TRBJ2-7; DNA: TGTGCCACTGGGCTAGCTTACGAGCAGTACTTC; CDR3: CATGLAYEQYF
D: TRBD2; size: NA; V: TRBV27; J: TRBJ2-1; DNA: TGTGCCAGCAGTTTAAGACTAGCCCATTACAATGAGCAGTTCTTC; CDR3: CASSLRLAHYNEQFF
D: NA; size: NA; V: TRBV6-5; J: TRBJ2-1; DNA: TGTGCCAGCAGTTACTCGGCGGGGTTTAGGGATGAGCAGTTCTTC; CDR3: CASSYSAGFRDEQFF
D: TRBD1; size: NA; V: TRBV6-2/TRBV6-3; J: TRBJ1-2; DNA: TGTGCCAGCAGTTCAGGACAGGGGATTCCAAACTATGGCTACACCTTC; CDR3: CASSSGQGIPNYGYTF
D: TRBD1; size: NA; V: TRBV11-2; J: TRBJ1-1; DNA: TGTGCCAGCAGCTTAGACGGGTCCGAGACAGGGATTGCTTTCTTT; CDR3: CASSLDGSETGIAFF
D: TRBD2; size: NA; V: TRBV5-1; J: TRBJ2-3; DNA: TGCGCCAGCAGCCGGAGTCTAGCGGGGGTCACAGATACGCAGTATTTT; CDR3: CASSRSLAGVTDTQYF
D: NA; size: NA; V: TRBV19; J: TRBJ1-2; DNA: TGTGCCAGTAGGGAGGGGAGGTTGTATGGCTACACCTTC; CDR3: CASREGRLYGYTF
D: TRBD1; size: NA; V: TRBV7-2; J: TRBJ1-6; DNA: TGTGCCAGCAGCACACGCTCGGACAGGGCTAATTCACCCCTCCACTTT; CDR3: CASSTRSDRANSPLHF
D: NA; size: NA; V: TRBV19; J: TRBJ1-6; DNA: TGTGCCAGTAGTATACTCGGGACAACACAGAATTCACCCCTCCACTTT; CDR3: CASSILGTTQNSPLHF
D: NA; size: NA; V: TRBV3-1/TRBV3-2; J: TRBJ1-1; DNA: TGTGCCAGCAGCGCAAAAGGGGACACTGAAGCTTTCTTT; CDR3: CASSAKGDTEAFF
D: NA; size: NA; V: TRBV28; J: TRBJ2-3; DNA: TGTGCCAGCAGTTTCGGCGGGACGAAAGATACGCAGTATTTT; CDR3: CASSFGGTKDTQYF
D: TRBD1; size: NA; V: TRBV18; J: TRBJ2-7; DNA: TGTGCCAGCTCACTGAGCCCGGGACAGGGATACTACGAGCAGTACTTC; CDR3: CASSLSPGQGYYEQYF
D: TRBD2; size: NA; V: TRBV28; J: TRBJ2-5; DNA: TGTGCCAGCAGTCAGACGTCTACTAGCGGGGGTGGGGAGACCCAGTACTTC; CDR3: CASSQTSTSGGGETQYF
D: NA; size: NA; V: TRBV18; J: TRBJ1-6; DNA: TGTGCCAGCTCACTTAACACAGAGTCGTATAATTCACCCCTCCACTTT; CDR3: CASSLNTESYNSPLHF
D: NA; size: NA; V: TRBV9; J: TRBJ1-1; DNA: TGTGCCAGCAGCGTAGAGTCGGGAAACACTGAAGCTTTCTTT; CDR3: CASSVESGNTEAFF
D: TRBD1; size: NA; V: TRBV20-1; J: TRBJ1-1; DNA: TGCAGTGCAGGGGGCCAGACTGAAGCTTTCTTT; CDR3: CSAGGQTEAFF
D: TRBD1; size: NA; V: TRBV4-1; J: TRBJ1-3; DNA: TGCGCCAGCAGCCAAGACTTAAGGGGGCCCCCCCCGGGAAACACCATATATTTT; CDR3: CASSQDLRGPPPGNTIYF
D: TRBD1; size: few; V: TRBV6-5; J: TRBJ1-1; DNA: TGTGCCAGCAGTCCGTGGGGACAGGTGGATGAAGCTTTCTTT; CDR3: CASSPWGQVDEAFF
D: TRBD2; size: NA; V: TRBV5-1; J: TRBJ2-1; DNA: TGCGCCAGTAGACAGCGGGAGGGGACTTACAATGAGCAGTTCTTC; CDR3: CASRQREGTYNEQFF
D: TRBD2; size: NA; V: TRBV5-1; J: TRBJ2-1; DNA: TGCGCCAGCAGCAACGGGAGGGCCTCGGATGAGCAGTTCTTC; CDR3: CASSNGRASDEQFF
D: NA; size: NA; V: TRBV6-1; J: TRBJ2-7; DNA: TGTGCCAGCAGTGAAACCGGACACTACGAGCAGTACTTC; CDR3: CASSETGHYEQYF
D: NA; size: NA; V: TRBV5-1; J: TRBJ2-1; DNA: TGCGCCAGCAGCTTAACGGACAGCTCCTACAATGAGCAGTTCTTC; CDR3: CASSLTDSSYNEQFF
D: TRBD1; size: NA; V: TRBV7-9; J: TRBJ1-1; DNA: TGTGCCAGCACCCTGGGGGGACAGGTCTCTTTCTTT; CDR3: CASTLGGQVSFF
D: TRBD2; size: NA; V: TRBV19; J: TRBJ2-3; DNA: TGTGCCAGTAGTTCGCTAGCGGGAGCCACAGATACGCAGTATTTT; CDR3: CASSSLAGATDTQYF
D: NA; size: NA; V: TRBV10-2; J: TRBJ1-2; DNA: TGCGCCAGCAGTGAGTCCCGGGGGGCCGGCGGCTACACCTTC; CDR3: CASSESRGAGGYTF
D: TRBD2; size: NA; V: TRBV7-2; J: TRBJ2-1; DNA: TGTGCCAGCAGCTCAACTAGCGTAAGTGAGCAGTTCTTC; CDR3: CASSSTSVSEQFF
D: NA; size: NA; V: TRBV19; J: TRBJ2-1; DNA: TGTGCCAGTGGGGCGGAGCTGTCCTACAATGAGCAGTTCTTC; CDR3: CASGAELSYNEQFF
D: NA; size: NA; V: TRBV4-1; J: TRBJ1-1; DNA: TGCGCCAGCAGCCAAGTTGGAGGGGCGCTTATTGAAGCTTTCTTT; CDR3: CASSQVGGALIEAFF
D: TRBD1; size: once; V: TRBV29-1; J: TRBJ2-1; DNA: TGCAGCGGCGACAGGGCGGGCGGGGAGCAGTTCTTC; CDR3: CSGDRAGGEQFF
D: TRBD1; size: NA; V: TRBV5-6; J: TRBJ1-4; DNA: TGTGCCAGCAGCTTGGGGACAGGGGGCGAAAAACTGTTTTTT; CDR3: CASSLGTGGEKLFF
D: TRBD2; size: NA; V: TRBV5-1; J: TRBJ2-1; DNA: TGCGCCAGCAGCTTGAGCCTAGCGGCCTCCTACAATGAGCAGTTCTTC; CDR3: CASSLSLAASYNEQFF
D: TRBD2; size: NA; V: TRBV24-1; J: TRBJ2-1; DNA: TGTGCCACCAGTGATCGGACTAGCGGTGAGCAGTTCTTC; CDR3: CATSDRTSGEQFF
D: NA; size: NA; V: TRBV7-6; J: TRBJ2-7; DNA: TGTGCCAGCAGCTCCGGGACTCGAACCTACGAGCAGTACTTC; CDR3: CASSSGTRTYEQYF
D: TRBD1; size: NA; V: TRBV27; J: TRBJ1-4; DNA: TGTGCCAGCAGTGTACAGACAGGGCGGGAAAAACTGTTTTTT; CDR3: CASSVQTGREKLFF
D: NA; size: NA; V: TRBV21-1; J: TRBJ2-1; DNA: TGTGCCAGCAGAGGGGGGCTAGCGGAATACAATGAGCAGTTCTTC; CDR3: CASRGGLAEYNEQFF